The following is a TCR beta chain sequence with its context. Its cognate antigen is unknown. TCRdb's table, derived via immunoSEQ multiplex PCR, lists solely in-frame clones and lacks some. Of tens of thousands of clones in the sample, approximately 64% are singletons; the top ten hold approximately 3%. The record originates from a study of PD-1 blockade in classical Hodgkin lymphoma. Points from the study as a whole: Relative to healthy donors, newly diagnosed patients reportedly had lower baseline TCR diversity, which was reported as lower still in relapsed/refractory patients. TCR diversity in CD4+, not CD8+, cells rose significantly by C4D1.

Brentuximab vedotin exposure varied, and every patient relapsed after autologous stem cell transplantation. The patients, who had relapsed/refractory classical Hodgkin lymphoma, achieved best responses of complete response, partial response or progressive disease. The material was peripheral blood mononuclear cells (PBMCs), obtained at baseline. This sequence originates from a human donor with classical Hodgkin lymphoma.

The CDR3 spells CASSLGTGKEQYF. The DNA of the CDR3 is TGTGCCAGCAGTTTAGGCACAGGGAAAGAGCAGTACTTC. The V gene is TRBV27, the J gene TRBJ2-7, with D possibly TRBD1 on 6 matching bases. Trimming removed 2 bases at V and 7 bases at J, with 12 bases between. The CDR3 runs 13 residues. Germline V gene lookup returns CDR1 MNHEY and CDR2 SMNVEV (reference sequence).